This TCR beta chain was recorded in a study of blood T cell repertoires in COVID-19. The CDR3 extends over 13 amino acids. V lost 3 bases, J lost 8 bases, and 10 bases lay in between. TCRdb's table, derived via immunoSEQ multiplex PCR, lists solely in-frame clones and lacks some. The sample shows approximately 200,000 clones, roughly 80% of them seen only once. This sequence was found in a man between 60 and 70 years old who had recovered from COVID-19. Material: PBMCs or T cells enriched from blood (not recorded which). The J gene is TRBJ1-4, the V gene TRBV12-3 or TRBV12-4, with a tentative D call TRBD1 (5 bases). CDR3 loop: CASSFQEGEKLFF. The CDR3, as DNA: TGTGCCAGCAGTTTTCAGGAGGGGGAAAAACTGTTTTTT.